This T cell receptor beta chain came from a study of blood T cell repertoires in COVID-19. Across the study: PBMCs, B-cell-depleted T cells, or T cells provided the cDNA or gDNA that made up the material.

Original processing methods: Reference gene primer amplification in the assay estimated nucleated cell counts. Assay: immunoSEQ multiplex PCR; the TCRdb copy retains only in-frame clones and omits some. The V and J calls and the clone size are those of that table, but D and trimming were determined from the DNA. The data contain some 300,000 clones, 70% to 90% of them seen just once; the ten biggest clones take up over 1%. Trimming cost V 3 bases and J 0 bases, with 9 bases left between them. Germline V CDR1 and CDR2: GTSNPN, SVGIG (reference sequence). The length of the CDR3 is 13 residues. The sample comprised peripheral blood. The sequence derives from a man in his 70s with acute or convalescent COVID-19. The rearrangement uses TRBV30 and TRBJ2-7; TRBD1 is a possible D gene (5 bases). The CDR3 coding sequence is TGTGCCTGGAGGGGCAGGGCCTCCTACGAGCAGTACTTC. Translating it yields CAWRGRASYEQYF.